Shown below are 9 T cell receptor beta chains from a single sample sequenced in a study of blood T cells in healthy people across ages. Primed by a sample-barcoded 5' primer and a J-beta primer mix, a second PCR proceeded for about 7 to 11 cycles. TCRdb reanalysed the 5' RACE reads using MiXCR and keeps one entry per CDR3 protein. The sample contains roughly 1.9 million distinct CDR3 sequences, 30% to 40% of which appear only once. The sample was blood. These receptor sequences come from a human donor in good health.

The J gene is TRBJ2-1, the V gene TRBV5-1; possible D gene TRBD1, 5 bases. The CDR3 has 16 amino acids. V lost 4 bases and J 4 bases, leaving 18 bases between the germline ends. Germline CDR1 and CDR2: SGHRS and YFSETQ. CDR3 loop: CASSETVGALYNEQFF. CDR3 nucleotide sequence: TGCGCCAGCAGCGAAACAGTTGGGGCCCTATACAATGAGCAGTTCTTC.

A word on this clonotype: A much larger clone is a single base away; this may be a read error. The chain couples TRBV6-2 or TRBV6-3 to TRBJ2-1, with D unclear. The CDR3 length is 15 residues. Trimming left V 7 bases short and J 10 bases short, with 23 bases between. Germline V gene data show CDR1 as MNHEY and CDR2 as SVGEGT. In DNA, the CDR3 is TGTGCCAGCACTCAATCTGGATCCCTGATCTACGAGCAGTTCTTC. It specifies CASTQSGSLIYEQFF.

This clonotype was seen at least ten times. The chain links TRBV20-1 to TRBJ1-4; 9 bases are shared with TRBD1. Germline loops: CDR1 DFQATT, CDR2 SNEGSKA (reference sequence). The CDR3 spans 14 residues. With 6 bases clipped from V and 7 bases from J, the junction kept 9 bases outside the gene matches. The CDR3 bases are TGCAGTGCGCCTCCCGGGACAGGGATTGAAAAACTGTTTTTT. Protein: CSAPPGTGIEKLFF.

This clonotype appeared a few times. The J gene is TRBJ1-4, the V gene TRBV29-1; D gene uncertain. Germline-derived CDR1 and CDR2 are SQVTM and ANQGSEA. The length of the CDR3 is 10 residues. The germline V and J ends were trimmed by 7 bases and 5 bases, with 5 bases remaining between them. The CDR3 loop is CSARNEKLFF. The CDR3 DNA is TGCAGCGCCCGAAATGAAAAACTGTTTTTT.

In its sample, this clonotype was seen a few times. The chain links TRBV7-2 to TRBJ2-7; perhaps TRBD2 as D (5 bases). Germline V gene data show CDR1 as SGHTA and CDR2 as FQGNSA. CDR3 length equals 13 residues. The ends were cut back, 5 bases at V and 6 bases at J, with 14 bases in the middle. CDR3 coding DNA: TGTGCCAGCAGCCACGGGCGAGGAGGCGAGCAGTACTTC. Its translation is CASSHGRGGEQYF.

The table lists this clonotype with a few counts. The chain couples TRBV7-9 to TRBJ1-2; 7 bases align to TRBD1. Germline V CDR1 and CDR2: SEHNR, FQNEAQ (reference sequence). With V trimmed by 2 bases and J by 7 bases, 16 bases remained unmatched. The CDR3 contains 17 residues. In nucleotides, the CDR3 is TGTGCCAGCAGCTTATGGCGGACAGGAGGTTCTTCAGGTGGCTACACCTTC. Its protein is CASSLWRTGGSSGGYTF.

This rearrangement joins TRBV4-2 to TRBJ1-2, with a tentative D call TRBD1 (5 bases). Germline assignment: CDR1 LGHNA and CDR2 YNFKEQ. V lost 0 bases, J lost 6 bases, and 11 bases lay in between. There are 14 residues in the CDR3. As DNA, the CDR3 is TGTGCCAGCAGCCAAGACAGGGTGAGGGATGGCTACACCTTC. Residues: CASSQDRVRDGYTF.

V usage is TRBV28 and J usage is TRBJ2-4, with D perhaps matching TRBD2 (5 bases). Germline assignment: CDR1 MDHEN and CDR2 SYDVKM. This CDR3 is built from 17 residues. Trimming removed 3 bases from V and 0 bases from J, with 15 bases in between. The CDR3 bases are TGTGCCAGCAGTTTTTTTCACGAGGGCCGAGCCAAAAACATTCAGTACTTC. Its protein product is CASSFFHEGRAKNIQYF.

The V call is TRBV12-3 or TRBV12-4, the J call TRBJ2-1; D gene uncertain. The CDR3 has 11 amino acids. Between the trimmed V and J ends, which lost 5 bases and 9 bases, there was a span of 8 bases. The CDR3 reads CASSRQLEQFF. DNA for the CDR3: TGTGCCAGCAGTCGACAACTTGAGCAGTTCTTC.